This entry lists 2 T cell receptor beta chains sequenced from one sample in a study of CD8 T cells in Susac syndrome. With random hexamers, reverse transcription was performed on about 0.5 to 1 ug of RNA. One entry per CDR3 protein results from TCRdb running MiXCR on the immunoSEQ multiplex PCR reads. The sample has under 200,000 distinct CDR3 sequences; under 95% are singletons. The sequencing sample was made of CD4+ T cells from PBMCs. Receptor source: a human donor with Susac syndrome.

The chain couples TRBV7-9 to TRBJ2-7, with a possible D match to TRBD2 (6 bases). With 4 bases removed from V and 6 bases from J, the gap between germline ends came to 16 bases. This CDR3 comprises 14 residues. Germline V gene data show CDR1 as SEHNR and CDR2 as FQNEAQ (reference sequence). The CDR3 nucleotides read TGTGCCAGCAGCTCAGAGGTGCAGGGAGGCGAGCAGTACTTC. This gives the protein CASSSEVQGGEQYF.

The V gene is TRBV19, the J gene TRBJ2-5; either TRBD1 or TRBD2 may supply D (5 bases each). V was cut by 4 bases and J by 4 bases, with 13 bases left in between. Germline V gene lookup returns CDR1 LNHDA and CDR2 SQIVND (reference sequence). The CDR3 is made up of 14 amino acids. The CDR3 bases are TGTGCCAGTAGTACCCAGGGAGTCCGAGAGACCCAGTACTTC. It encodes CASSTQGVRETQYF. Filled out from reference TRBV19 and TRBJ2-5, the complete variable domain reads DGGITQSPKYLFRKEGQNVTLSCEQNLNHDAMYWYRQDPGQGLRLIYYSQIVNDFQKGDIAEGYSVSREKKESFPLTVTSAQKNPTAFYLCASSTQGVRETQYFGPGTRLLVL.